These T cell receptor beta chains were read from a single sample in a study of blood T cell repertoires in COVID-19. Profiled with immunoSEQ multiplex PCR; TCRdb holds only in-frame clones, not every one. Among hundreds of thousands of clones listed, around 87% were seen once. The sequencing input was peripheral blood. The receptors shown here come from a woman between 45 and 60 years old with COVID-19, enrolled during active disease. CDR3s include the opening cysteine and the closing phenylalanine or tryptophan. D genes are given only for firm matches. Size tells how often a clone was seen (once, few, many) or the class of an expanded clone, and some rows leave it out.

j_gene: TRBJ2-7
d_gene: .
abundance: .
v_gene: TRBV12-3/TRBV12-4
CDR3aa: CASSPNGLEQYF
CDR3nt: TGTGCCAGCAGTCCCAATGGCCTCGAGCAGTACTTC

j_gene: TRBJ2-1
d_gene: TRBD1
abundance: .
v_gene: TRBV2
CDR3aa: CASRQDRVNEQFF
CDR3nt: TGTGCCAGCAGACAGGACAGGGTGAATGAGCAGTTCTTC

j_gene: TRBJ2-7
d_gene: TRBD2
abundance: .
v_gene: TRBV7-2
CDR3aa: CASSLGQRELFEQYF
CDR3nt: TGTGCCAGCAGCTTAGGGCAGCGGGAGCTTTTCGAGCAGTACTTC

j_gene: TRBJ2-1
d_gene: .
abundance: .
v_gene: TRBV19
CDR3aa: CASSIARYNEQFF
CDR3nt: TGTGCCAGTAGTATAGCCCGTTACAATGAGCAGTTCTTC

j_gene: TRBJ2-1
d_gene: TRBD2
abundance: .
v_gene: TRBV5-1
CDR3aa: CASSLSIEGLAAYNEQFF
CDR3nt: TGCGCCAGCAGCTTGAGTATCGAGGGACTAGCGGCCTACAATGAGCAGTTCTTC

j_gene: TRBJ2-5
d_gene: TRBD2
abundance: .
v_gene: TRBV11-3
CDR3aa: CASSSPGLAAQETQYF
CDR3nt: TGTGCCAGCAGCTCCCCCGGACTAGCGGCACAAGAGACCCAGTACTTC

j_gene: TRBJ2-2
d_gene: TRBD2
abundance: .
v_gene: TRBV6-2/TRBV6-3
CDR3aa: CASSWTSGRTGELFF
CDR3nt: TGTGCCAGCAGCTGGACTAGCGGGAGAACCGGGGAGCTGTTTTTT

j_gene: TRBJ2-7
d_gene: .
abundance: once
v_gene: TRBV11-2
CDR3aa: CASSLDGSSYEQYF
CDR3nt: TGTGCCAGCAGCTTAGACGGGAGCTCCTACGAGCAGTACTTC

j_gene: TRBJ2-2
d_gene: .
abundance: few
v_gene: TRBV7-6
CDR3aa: CASSPKGGGAITGELFF
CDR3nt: TGTGCCAGCAGCCCCAAGGGGGGGGGAGCGATAACCGGGGAGCTGTTTTTT

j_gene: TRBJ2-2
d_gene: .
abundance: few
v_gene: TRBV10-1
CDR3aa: CASSDPGGPRNGELFF
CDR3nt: TGCGCCAGCAGTGACCCCGGGGGACCGAGGAACGGGGAGCTGTTTTTT

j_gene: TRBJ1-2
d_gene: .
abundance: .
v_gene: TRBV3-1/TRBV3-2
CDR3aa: CASSQGLLPEVSF
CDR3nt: TGTGCCAGCAGCCAAGGGCTGTTGCCCGAAGTTTCCTTC

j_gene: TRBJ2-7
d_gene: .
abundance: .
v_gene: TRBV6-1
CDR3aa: CASSEARRDSYEQYF
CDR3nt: TGTGCCAGCAGTGAAGCGCGTCGGGATTCCTACGAGCAGTACTTC

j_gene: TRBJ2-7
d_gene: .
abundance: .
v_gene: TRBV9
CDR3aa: CASSPHGDYEQYF
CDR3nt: TGTGCCAGCAGCCCTCACGGAGACTACGAGCAGTACTTC

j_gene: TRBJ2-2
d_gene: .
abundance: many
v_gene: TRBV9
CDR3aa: CASSVFASHTGELFF
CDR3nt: TGTGCCAGCAGCGTATTTGCTAGCCACACCGGGGAGCTGTTTTTT

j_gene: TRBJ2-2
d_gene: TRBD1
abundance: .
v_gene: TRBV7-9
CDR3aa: CASRYTGGNTGELFF
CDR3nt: TGTGCCAGCAGATATACAGGGGGCAACACCGGGGAGCTGTTTTTT

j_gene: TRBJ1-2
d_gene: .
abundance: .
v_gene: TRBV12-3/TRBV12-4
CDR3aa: CASSLEGGLGYTF
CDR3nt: TGTGCCAGCAGTTTGGAGGGAGGTCTTGGCTACACCTTC

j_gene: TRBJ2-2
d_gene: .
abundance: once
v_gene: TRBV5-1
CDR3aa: CASSLKEPNTGELFF
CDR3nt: TGCGCCAGCAGCTTGAAGGAGCCGAACACCGGGGAGCTGTTTTTT

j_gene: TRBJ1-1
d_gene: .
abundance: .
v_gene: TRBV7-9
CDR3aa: CASSSKLGNTEAFF
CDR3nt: TGTGCCAGCAGCTCGAAACTTGGGAACACTGAAGCTTTCTTT

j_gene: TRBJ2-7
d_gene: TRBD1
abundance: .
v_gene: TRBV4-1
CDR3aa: CASRESGQGIYEQYF
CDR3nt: TGCGCCAGCAGGGAGAGCGGACAGGGTATTTACGAGCAGTACTTC

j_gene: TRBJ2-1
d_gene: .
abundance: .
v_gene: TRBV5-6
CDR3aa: CASIRREPDEQFF
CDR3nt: TGTGCCAGCATTAGGAGGGAACCTGATGAGCAGTTCTTC

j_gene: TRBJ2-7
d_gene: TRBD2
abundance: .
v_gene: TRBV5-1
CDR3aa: CASSSDGLADSYEQYF
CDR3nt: TGCGCCAGCAGCTCGGATGGACTAGCGGACTCCTACGAGCAGTACTTC

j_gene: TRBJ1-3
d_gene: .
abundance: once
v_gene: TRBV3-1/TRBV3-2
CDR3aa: CASSQEFPGTLGNTIYF
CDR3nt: TGTGCCAGCAGCCAAGAGTTCCCCGGGACACTCGGAAACACCATATATTTT

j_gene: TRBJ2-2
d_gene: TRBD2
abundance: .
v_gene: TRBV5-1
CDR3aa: CASKREANTGELFF
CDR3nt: TGCGCCAGCAAGCGGGAGGCGAACACCGGGGAGCTGTTTTTT

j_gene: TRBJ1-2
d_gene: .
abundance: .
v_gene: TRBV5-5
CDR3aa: CASSLEQHNYGYTF
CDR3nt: TGTGCCAGCAGCTTGGAACAGCACAACTATGGCTACACCTTC

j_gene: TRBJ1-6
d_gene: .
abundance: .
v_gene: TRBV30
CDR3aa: CACAGENNSPLHF
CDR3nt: TGTGCCTGCGCGGGAGAGAATAATTCACCCCTCCACTTT

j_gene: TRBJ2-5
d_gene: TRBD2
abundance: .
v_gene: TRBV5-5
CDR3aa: CASSSRLGGETQYF
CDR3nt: TGTGCCAGCAGCTCCAGACTGGGAGGGGAGACCCAGTACTTC

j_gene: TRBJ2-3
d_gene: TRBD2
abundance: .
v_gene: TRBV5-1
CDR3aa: CASSLVLAGTGVGDTQYF
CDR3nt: TGCGCCAGCAGCTTGGTACTAGCGGGGACCGGAGTTGGAGATACGCAGTATTTT

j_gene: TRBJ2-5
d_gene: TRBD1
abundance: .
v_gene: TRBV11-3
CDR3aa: CASSSPGTGVGETQYF
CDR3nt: TGTGCCAGCAGCTCGCCCGGGACAGGGGTTGGGGAGACCCAGTACTTC

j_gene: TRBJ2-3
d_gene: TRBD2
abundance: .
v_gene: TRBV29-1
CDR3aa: CSVEPSGKPTDTQYF
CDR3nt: TGCAGCGTTGAACCTAGCGGGAAACCTACAGATACGCAGTATTTT